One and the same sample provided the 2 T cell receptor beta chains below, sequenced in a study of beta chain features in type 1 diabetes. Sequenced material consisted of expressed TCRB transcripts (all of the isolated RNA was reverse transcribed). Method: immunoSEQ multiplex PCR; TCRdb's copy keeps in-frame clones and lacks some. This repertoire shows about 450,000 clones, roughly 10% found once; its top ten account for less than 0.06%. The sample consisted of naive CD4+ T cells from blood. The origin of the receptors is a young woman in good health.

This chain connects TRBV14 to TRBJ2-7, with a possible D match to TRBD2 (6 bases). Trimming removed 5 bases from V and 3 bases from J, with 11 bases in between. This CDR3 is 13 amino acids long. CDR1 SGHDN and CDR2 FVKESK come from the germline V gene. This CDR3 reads CASSNPGLYEQYF. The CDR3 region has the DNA TGTGCCAGCAGCAACCCGGGACTCTACGAGCAGTACTTC.

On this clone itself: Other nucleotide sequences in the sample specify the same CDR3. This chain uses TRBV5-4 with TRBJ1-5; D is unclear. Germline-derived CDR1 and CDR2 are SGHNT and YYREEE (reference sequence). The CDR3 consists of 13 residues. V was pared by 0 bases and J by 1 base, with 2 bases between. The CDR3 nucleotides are TGTGCCAGCAGCTTGGGCAGCAATCAGCCCCAGCATTTT. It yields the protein CASSLGSNQPQHF.